Listed here is a single TCR beta chain. Its target is not known. J lost 0 bases, V lost 0 bases, and 4 bases had no gene match. This CDR3 has 17 amino acids. Germline V gives CDR1 SGHRS, CDR2 YFSETQ. The data originate from a study of cytomegalovirus exposure and HLA in healthy donors. Primers: 60 Vbeta forward and 13 Jbeta reverse. TCRdb keeps only in-frame clones here, not all; method: immunoSEQ multiplex PCR. The sample contains around 160,000 clones, around 72% of which appear only once. Study results and limitations: The authors excluded some V segments, including TRBV6-2 and TRBV6-3, as indistinguishable.

The source of this sequence is a middle-aged man in good health and CMV-seronegative. The sample comprised PBMCs. J is TRBJ1-3 and V is TRBV5-1; 9 nucleotides match TRBD1. CDR3 residues: CASSLGQGGASGNTIYF. For the CDR3, the DNA is TGCGCCAGCAGCTTGGGACAGGGGGGGGCCTCTGGAAACACCATATATTTT.